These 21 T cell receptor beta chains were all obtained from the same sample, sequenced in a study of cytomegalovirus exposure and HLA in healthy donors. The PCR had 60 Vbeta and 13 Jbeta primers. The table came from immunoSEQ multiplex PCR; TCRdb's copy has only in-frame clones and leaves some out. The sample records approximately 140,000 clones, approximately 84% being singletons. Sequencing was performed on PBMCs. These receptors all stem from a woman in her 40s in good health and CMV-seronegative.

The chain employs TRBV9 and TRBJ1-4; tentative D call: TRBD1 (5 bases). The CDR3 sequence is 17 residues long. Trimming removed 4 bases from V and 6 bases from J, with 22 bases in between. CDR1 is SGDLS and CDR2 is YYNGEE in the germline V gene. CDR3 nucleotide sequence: TGTGCCAGCAGCTTGCCCCAATCCGGGGGTGGGGATGAAAAACTGTTTTTT. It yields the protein CASSLPQSGGGDEKLFF.

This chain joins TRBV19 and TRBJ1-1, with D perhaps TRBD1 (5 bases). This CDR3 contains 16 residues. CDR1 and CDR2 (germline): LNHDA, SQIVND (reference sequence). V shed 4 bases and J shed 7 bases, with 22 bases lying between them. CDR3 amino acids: CASSSPGGGGGGEAFF. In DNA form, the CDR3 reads TGTGCCAGTAGTAGCCCTGGGGGTGGGGGGGGTGGTGAAGCTTTCTTT.

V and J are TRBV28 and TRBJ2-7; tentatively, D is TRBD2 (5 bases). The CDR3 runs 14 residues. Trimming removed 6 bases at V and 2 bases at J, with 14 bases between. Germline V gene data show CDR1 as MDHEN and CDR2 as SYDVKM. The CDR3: CASRRTGGTYEQYF. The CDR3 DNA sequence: TGTGCCAGCAGACGTACCGGAGGCACCTACGAGCAGTACTTC.

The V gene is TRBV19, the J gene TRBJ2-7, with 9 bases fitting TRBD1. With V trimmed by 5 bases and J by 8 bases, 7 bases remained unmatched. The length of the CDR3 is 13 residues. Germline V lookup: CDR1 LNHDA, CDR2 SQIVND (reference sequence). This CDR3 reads CASSDRGKGQQYF. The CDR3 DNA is TGTGCCAGTAGTGACAGGGGGAAAGGCCAGCAGTACTTC.

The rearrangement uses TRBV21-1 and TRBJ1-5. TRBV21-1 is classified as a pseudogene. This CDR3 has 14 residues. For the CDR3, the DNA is TGTGCCAGCAGCACCCGGGAGGGGCGGTGGCCCCAGCATTTT. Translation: CASSTREGRWPQHF.

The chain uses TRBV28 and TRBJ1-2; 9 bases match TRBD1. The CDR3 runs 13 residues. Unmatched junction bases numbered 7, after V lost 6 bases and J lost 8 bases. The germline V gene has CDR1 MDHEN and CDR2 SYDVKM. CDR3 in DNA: TGTGCCAGCAGCGGGGGACAGGGTCGGGGCTACACCTTC. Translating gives CASSGGQGRGYTF.

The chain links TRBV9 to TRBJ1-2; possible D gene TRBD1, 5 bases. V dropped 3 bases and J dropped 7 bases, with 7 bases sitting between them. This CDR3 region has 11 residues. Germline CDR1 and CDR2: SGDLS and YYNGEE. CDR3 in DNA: TGTGCCAGCAGCGGGGGGGGTGGCTACACCTTC. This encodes CASSGGGGYTF.

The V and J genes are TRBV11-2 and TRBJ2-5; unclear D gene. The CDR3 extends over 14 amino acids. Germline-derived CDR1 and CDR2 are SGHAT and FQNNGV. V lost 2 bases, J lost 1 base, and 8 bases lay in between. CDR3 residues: CASSLTAVQETQYF. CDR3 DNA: TGTGCCAGCAGCTTAACAGCAGTCCAAGAGACCCAGTACTTC.

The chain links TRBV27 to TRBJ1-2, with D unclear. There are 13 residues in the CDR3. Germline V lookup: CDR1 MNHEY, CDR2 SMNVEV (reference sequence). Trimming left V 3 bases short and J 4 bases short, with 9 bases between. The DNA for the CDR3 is TGTGCCAGCAGTTTCAGCGTCACCTATGGCTACACCTTC. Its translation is CASSFSVTYGYTF.

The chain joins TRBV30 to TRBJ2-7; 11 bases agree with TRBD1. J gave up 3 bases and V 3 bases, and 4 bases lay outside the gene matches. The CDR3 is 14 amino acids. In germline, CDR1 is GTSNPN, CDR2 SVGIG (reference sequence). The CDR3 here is CAWRGQGAGYEQYF. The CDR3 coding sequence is TGTGCCTGGAGAGGACAGGGGGCAGGCTACGAGCAGTACTTC.

CDR3 sequence: CASRGGGGNQPQHF. CDR3 DNA: TGTGCCAGCAGGGGCGGGGGCGGCAATCAGCCCCAGCATTTT. The rearrangement uses TRBV2 and TRBJ1-5; weak D call: TRBD1 (6 bases). The CDR3 totals 14 residues. Per the germline V gene, CDR1 is SNHLY and CDR2 is FYNNEI. Deletions cut 6 bases from V and 2 bases from J, with 11 bases between.

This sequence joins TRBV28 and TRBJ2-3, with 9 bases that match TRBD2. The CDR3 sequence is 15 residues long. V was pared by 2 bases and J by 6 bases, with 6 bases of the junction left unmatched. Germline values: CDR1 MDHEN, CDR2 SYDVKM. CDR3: CASSLRRGGVDTQYF. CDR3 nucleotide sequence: TGTGCCAGCAGTTTACGGCGGGGGGGCGTGGATACGCAGTATTTT.

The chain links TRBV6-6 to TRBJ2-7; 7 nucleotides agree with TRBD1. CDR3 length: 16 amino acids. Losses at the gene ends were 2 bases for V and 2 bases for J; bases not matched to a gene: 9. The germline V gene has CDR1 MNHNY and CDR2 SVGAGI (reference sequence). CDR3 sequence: CASSYETGFGPYEQYF. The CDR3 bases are TGTGCCAGCAGTTACGAGACAGGGTTCGGCCCCTACGAGCAGTACTTC.

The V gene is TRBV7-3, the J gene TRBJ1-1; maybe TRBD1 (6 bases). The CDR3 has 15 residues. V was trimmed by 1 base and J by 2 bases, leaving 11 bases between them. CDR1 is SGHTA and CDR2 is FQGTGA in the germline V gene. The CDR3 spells CASSLMGTTNTEAFF. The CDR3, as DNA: TGTGCCAGCAGCTTAATGGGGACAACCAACACTGAAGCTTTCTTT.

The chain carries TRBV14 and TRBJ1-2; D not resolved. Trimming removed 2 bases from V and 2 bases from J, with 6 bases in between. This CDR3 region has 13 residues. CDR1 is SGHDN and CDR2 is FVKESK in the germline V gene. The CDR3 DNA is TGTGCCAGCAGCCAATTCCCGAACTATGGCTACACCTTC. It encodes CASSQFPNYGYTF. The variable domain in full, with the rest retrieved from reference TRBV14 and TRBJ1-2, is EAGVTQFPSHSVIEKGQTVTLRCDPISGHDNLYWYRRVMGKEIKFLLHFVKESKQDESGMPNNRFLAERTGGTYSTLKVQPAELEDSGVYFCASSQFPNYGYTFGSGTRLTVV.

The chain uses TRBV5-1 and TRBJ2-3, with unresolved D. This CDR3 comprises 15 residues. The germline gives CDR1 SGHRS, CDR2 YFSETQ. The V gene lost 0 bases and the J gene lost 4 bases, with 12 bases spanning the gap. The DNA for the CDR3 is TGCGCCAGCAGCTTGGGTCCAGAGAGGCCAGATACGCAGTATTTT. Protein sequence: CASSLGPERPDTQYF.

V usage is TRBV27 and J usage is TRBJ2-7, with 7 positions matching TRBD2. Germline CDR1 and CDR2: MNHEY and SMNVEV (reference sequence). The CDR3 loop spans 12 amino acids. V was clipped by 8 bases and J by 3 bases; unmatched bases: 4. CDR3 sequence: CASLRGFYEQYF. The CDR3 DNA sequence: TGTGCCAGCTTGCGGGGGTTCTACGAGCAGTACTTC.

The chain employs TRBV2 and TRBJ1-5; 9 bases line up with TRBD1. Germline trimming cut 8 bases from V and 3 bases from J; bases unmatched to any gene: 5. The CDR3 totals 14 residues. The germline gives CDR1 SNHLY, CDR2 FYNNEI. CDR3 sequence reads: CASWDRAINQPQHF. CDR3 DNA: TGTGCCAGCTGGGACAGGGCAATCAATCAGCCCCAGCATTTT.

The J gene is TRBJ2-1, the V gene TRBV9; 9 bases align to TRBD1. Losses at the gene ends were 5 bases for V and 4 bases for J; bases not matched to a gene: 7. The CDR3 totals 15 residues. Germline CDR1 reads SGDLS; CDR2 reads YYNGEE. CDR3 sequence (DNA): TGTGCCAGCAGGAAATCCGGGACAGGGTACAATGAGCAGTTCTTC. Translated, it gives CASRKSGTGYNEQFF.

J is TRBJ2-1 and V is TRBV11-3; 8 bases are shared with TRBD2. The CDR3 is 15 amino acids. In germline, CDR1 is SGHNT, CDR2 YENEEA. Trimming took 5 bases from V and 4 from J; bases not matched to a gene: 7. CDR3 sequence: CASSHGLAGYNEQFF. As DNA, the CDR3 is TGTGCCAGCAGCCACGGGCTAGCGGGTTACAATGAGCAGTTCTTC.

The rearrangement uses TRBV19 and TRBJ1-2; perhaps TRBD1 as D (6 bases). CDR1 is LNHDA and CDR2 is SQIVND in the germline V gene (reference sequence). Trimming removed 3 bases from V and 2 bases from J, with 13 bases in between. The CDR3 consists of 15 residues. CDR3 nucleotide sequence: TGTGCCAGTAGTATTCAAATCACAGGGAACTATGGCTACACCTTC. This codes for CASSIQITGNYGYTF.